A single T cell receptor beta chain is shown here with its context. CDR3 length equals 13 residues. V lost 5 bases to trimming and J lost 8 bases, with 15 bases between them. Germline CDR1 reads MNHEY; CDR2 reads SVGAGI. The data stem from a study of OX40 agonist ivuxolimab in advanced cancers. Study context: Clinicians treated patients with ivuxolimab, an agonistic anti-OX40 (CD134) antibody. Dosing consisted of intravenous ivuxolimab at 0.01 to 10 mg/kg every 2 weeks. Of the participants, approximately 38% had some prior anti-PD-1, anti-PD-L1 or anti-CTLA-4 therapy, which was allowed.

Method: immunoSEQ multiplex PCR; TCRdb's copy keeps in-frame clones and lacks some. The data hold 70,000 to 90,000 clones, with 70% to 90% observed a single time. This rearrangement joins TRBV6-5 to TRBJ1-2; possibly TRBD1 for D (5 bases). The specimen was CD4+ or CD8+ T cells sorted from blood, collected in a trial of the OX40 agonist ivuxolimab. The sequence was collected from an adult with an advanced solid tumor such as melanoma, head and neck, liver or kidney cancer. The CDR3 reads CASSAGPAGGYTF. In nucleotides, the CDR3 is TGTGCCAGCAGTGCGGGCCCGGCAGGGGGCTACACCTTC.